This T cell receptor beta chain was found in a study of blood T cell repertoires in COVID-19. About the research overall: Samples came from the United States, Italy and Spain, spanning acute and convalescent COVID-19.

CDR1 and CDR2 from the germline V gene are SGHRS and YFSETQ. The V gene lost 3 bases and the J gene lost 8 bases, with 15 bases spanning the gap. This CDR3 has 15 amino acids. Sequencing was performed with immunoSEQ multiplex PCR; in TCRdb, only in-frame clones are kept and a portion is missing. The sample includes fewer than 300,000 clones, about 87% of them seen just once. This clonotype originated in a man in his sixties who had recovered from COVID-19. The gene calls are TRBV5-1 and TRBJ1-6; weak D call: TRBD1 (5 bases). Sequencing input: peripheral blood. The CDR3 reads CASSSWTGVDSPLHF. For the CDR3, the DNA is TGCGCCAGCAGCTCATGGACGGGGGTCGATTCACCCCTCCACTTT. Drawing the rest from reference TRBV5-1 and TRBJ1-6, the complete variable domain is KAGVTQTPRYLIKTRGQQVTLSCSPISGHRSVSWYQQTPGQGLQFLFEYFSETQRNKGNFPGRFSGRQFSNSRSEMNVSTLELGDSALYLCASSSWTGVDSPLHFGNGTRLTVT.